Below are 13 T cell receptor beta chains sequenced from a single sample in a study of regulatory T cells in long-lasting Graves disease. Time point given: persistent/refractory GD, antithyroid drugs over 5 years with positive TRAb. RNA extracted from PBMCs served as the sequencing template. Relying on iRepertoire HTBI primers and Arm-PCR of CDR3 regions, the team built TCR beta libraries. From the multiplex PCR reads, TCRdb called clonotypes with MiXCR, one entry per CDR3 protein. The data hold roughly 500,000 distinct CDR3 sequences, with approximately 23% observed a single time. The sample was peripheral blood mononuclear cells (PBMCs), taken when the disease was refractory, from a patient treated with antithyroid drugs. All receptors come from a female donor with Graves disease.

In its sample, this clonotype was seen a few times. The chain links TRBV7-2 to TRBJ2-7; the match to TRBD2 covers 8 bases. The germline gives CDR1 SGHTA, CDR2 FQGNSA. Germline trimming cut 5 bases from V and 6 bases from J; bases unmatched to any gene: 3. This CDR3 is built from 12 residues. CDR3 residues: CASSPGGAEQYF. For the CDR3, the DNA is TGTGCCAGCAGCCCGGGGGGGGCCGAGCAGTACTTC.

On this clonotype itself: The junction shows a germline mismatch at one end, possibly a read error. The J gene is TRBJ1-1, the V gene TRBV28; TRBD1 might be the D (6 bases). Germline lookup yields CDR1 MDHEN and CDR2 SYDVKM. The CDR3 runs 14 residues. Written as DNA, the CDR3 is TGCGCCAGCAGCCAAGAGGGGGGCTACACTGAAGCTTTCTTT. Protein product: CASSQEGGYTEAFF.

Comments on this clonotype: This may stem from a read error, because a much larger clone lies one nucleotide away. The V and J genes are TRBV11-2 and TRBJ2-7, with a tentative D call TRBD2 (5 bases). Trimming pared 10 bases from V and 2 bases from J, leaving 24 bases between. Germline lookup yields CDR1 SGHAT and CDR2 FQNNGV. This CDR3 contains 16 residues. DNA of the CDR3: TGTGCCAACAGAAATCACGGGGTTAGTTTTCCCTACGAGCAGTACTTC. Translated, it gives CANRNHGVSFPYEQYF.

This clonotype turned up a few times. The J gene is TRBJ1-1, the V gene TRBV24-1; D call uncertain. Germline assignment: CDR1 KGHDR and CDR2 SFDVKD. The V end lost 6 bases, the J end lost 2 bases, and 6 bases lay between the germline ends. The CDR3 loop spans 12 amino acids. The DNA of the CDR3 is TGTGCCACCAGTAACAGCAACACTGAAGCTTTCTTT. As protein: CATSNSNTEAFF.

This clonotype was detected ten times or more. This chain links TRBV12-3 or TRBV12-4 with TRBJ1-1, with no clear D. With 6 bases removed from V and 0 bases from J, the gap between germline ends came to 8 bases. CDR3 length: 13 amino acids. CDR3 protein: CASSSYMNTEAFF. In DNA, the CDR3 is TGTGCCAGCAGCTCTTATATGAACACTGAAGCTTTCTTT.

This clonotype showed up just a few times. This chain joins TRBV19 and TRBJ1-2, with TRBD1 identical over 7 bases. Germline values: CDR1 LNHDA, CDR2 SQIVND (reference sequence). V lost 4 bases, J lost 3 bases, and 8 bases stayed unmatched. CDR3 length: 15 amino acids. CDR3 protein: CASSTLTGTDYGYTF. The CDR3 DNA reads as TGTGCCAGTAGTACCCTGACAGGGACCGACTATGGCTACACCTTC.

The rearrangement links TRBV20-1 to TRBJ2-7; 7 bases fit TRBD1. The CDR3 runs to 11 residues. J gave up 11 bases and V 4 bases, and 8 bases lay outside the gene matches. Germline V gene sequence: CDR1 DFQATT, CDR2 SNEGSKA (reference sequence). CDR3 sequence: CSATLRDREYF. Written as DNA, the CDR3 is TGCAGTGCTACGCTCCGGGACAGAGAGTACTTC.

The V gene is TRBV18, the J gene TRBJ1-4; 7 bases align to TRBD1. CDR3 length equals 17 residues. V lost 1 base, J lost 0 bases, and 5 bases stayed unmatched. CDR1 and CDR2 from the germline V gene are KGHSH and LQKENI. The CDR3 loop is CASSPQGARPTNEKLFF. The CDR3 DNA reads TGTGCCAGCTCACCACAGGGGGCGAGGCCAACTAATGAAAAACTGTTTTTT.

The chain employs TRBV7-9 and TRBJ1-1; TRBD1 is a possible D gene (6 bases). CDR1 and CDR2 from the germline V gene are SEHNR and FQNEAQ (reference sequence). This CDR3 is built from 18 residues. V was shortened by 5 bases and J by 2 bases, with 24 bases between the two germline ends. The CDR3 spells CASSPTGGPVSYNTEAFF. As DNA, the CDR3 is TGTGCCAGCAGCCCTACCGGGGGGCCCGTTAGCTATAACACTGAAGCTTTCTTT.

V gene TRBV7-3 combines with J gene TRBJ2-1, with 8 bases lining up with TRBD2. Germline V gene lookup returns CDR1 SGHTA and CDR2 FQGTGA. V lost 5 bases to trimming and J lost 9 bases; unmatched junction nucleotides: 12. The CDR3 runs 15 residues. CDR3 nucleotide sequence: TGTGCCAGCAGCAGCTCGCCGGGGGGGCCGACTGAGCAGTTCTTC. Encoded protein: CASSSSPGGPTEQFF.

This clonotype was seen ten or more times. The chain employs TRBV12-3 or TRBV12-4 and TRBJ1-6; 8 bases map to TRBD1. V gave up 5 bases and J gave up 8 bases; unmatched junction bases: 8. The CDR3 consists of 15 residues. As DNA, the CDR3 is TGTGCCAGCAGTATTCAGGGGGCCGGGGATTCACCCCTCCACTTT. It specifies CASSIQGAGDSPLHF.

This clonotype was recorded many times. The J gene is TRBJ1-2, the V gene TRBV11-3, with D possibly matching TRBD1 (6 bases). This CDR3 is built from 15 residues. Germline lookup yields CDR1 SGHNT and CDR2 YENEEA. The V end lost 4 bases, the J end lost 8 bases, and 20 bases lay between the germline ends. The CDR3 DNA reads TGTGCCAGCAGCTCCTGGGGGGGCCAGGGAGGAGGCTACACCTTC. It translates to CASSSWGGQGGGYTF.

This clonotype has just a few counts. CDR3 DNA sequence: TGTGCCAGCAGCTCCGAGGGACACGAATCCTACGAGCAGTACTTC. It translates to CASSSEGHESYEQYF. This chain connects TRBV5-5 to TRBJ2-7, with D possibly being TRBD1 (6 bases). Germline assignment: CDR1 SGHKS and CDR2 YYEKEE (reference sequence). CDR3 length: 15 amino acids. V lost 3 bases, J lost 1 base, and 14 bases lay in between.